This TCR beta chain appears in the sequencing data of a study of human T cells and chemical hapten exposure. The study extracted total RNA from unfractionated whole blood. This clonotype was recorded at least ten times. Study processing details: Sample TCR totals centred on a median of roughly 96,000, ranging about 20,000 to 690,600. TCRdb itself ran the 5' RACE reads through MiXCR, one entry per CDR3 protein. TCRdb, not the original authors, processed these V and J calls. The top ten clones hold around 1.4% of a sample with 130,000 or so distinct CDR3 sequences, 3.5% to 5% of them seen once. This CDR3 is built from 15 residues. V was pared by 0 bases and J by 4 bases, with 13 bases between. CDR1 and CDR2 (germline): MNHEY, SMNVEV (reference sequence).

The chain joins TRBV27 to TRBJ2-7; D not certain. The receptor was derived from a female donor in good health. As DNA, the CDR3 is TGTGCCAGCAGTTTATCTTGGTCGCAGGCTTACGAGCAGTACTTC. It codes for CASSLSWSQAYEQYF.